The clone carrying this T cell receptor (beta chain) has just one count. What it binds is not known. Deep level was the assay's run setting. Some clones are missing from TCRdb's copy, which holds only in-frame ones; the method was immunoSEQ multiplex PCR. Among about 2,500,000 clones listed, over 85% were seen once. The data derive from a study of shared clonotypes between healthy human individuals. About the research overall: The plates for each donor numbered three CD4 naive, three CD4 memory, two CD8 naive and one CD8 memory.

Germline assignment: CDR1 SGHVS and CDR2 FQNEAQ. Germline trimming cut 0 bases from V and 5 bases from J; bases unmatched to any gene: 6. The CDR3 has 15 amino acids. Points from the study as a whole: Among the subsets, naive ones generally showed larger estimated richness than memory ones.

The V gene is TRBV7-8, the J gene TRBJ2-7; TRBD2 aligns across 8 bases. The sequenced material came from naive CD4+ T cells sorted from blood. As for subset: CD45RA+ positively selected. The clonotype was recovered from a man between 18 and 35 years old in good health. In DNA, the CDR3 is TGTGCCAGCAGCTTAGCCCAGACTAGCGCACACGAGCAGTACTTC. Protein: CASSLAQTSAHEQYF.